A selection of T cell receptor beta chains follows, all from one sample in a study of blood T cell repertoires in COVID-19. TCRdb's table, derived via immunoSEQ multiplex PCR, lists solely in-frame clones and lacks some. The sample contains 150,000 or so clones, 85% to 90% of which appear only once. The sample comprised peripheral blood. Receptors were obtained from a man younger than 30 with COVID-19, enrolled during active disease. Each CDR3 is given with its conserved first and last residue. The D gene is left open where the match is weak. Size values are once, few and many counts, or a class for expanded clones, and some rows have none.

CDR3: CASSLAGVNEQFF
DNA: TGCGCCAGCAGTCTGGCAGGGGTCAATGAGCAGTTCTTC
D: NA
J: TRBJ2-1
size: NA
V: TRBV5-1

CDR3: CASSYSWAGKDEKLLF
DNA: TGTGCCAGCAGTTACTCGTGGGCAGGGAAAGATGAAAAACTGCTTTTT
D: NA
J: TRBJ1-4
size: few
V: TRBV6-5

CDR3: CASSCKGQESYNEQFF
DNA: TGTGCCAGCAGTTGCAAGGGACAGGAGTCCTACAATGAGCAGTTCTTC
D: TRBD1
J: TRBJ2-1
size: NA
V: TRBV6-7

CDR3: CASSRQLFSGNTIYF
DNA: TGTGCCAGTAGTAGACAGCTTTTCTCTGGAAACACCATATATTTT
D: NA
J: TRBJ1-3
size: NA
V: TRBV19

CDR3: CASSMSGTDTQYF
DNA: TGTGCCAGTAGTATGTCAGGCACAGATACGCAGTATTTT
D: NA
J: TRBJ2-3
size: few
V: TRBV19

CDR3: CASSLAGQGSNEQFF
DNA: TGCGCCAGCAGCTTGGCGGGACAGGGGTCCAATGAGCAGTTCTTC
D: TRBD1
J: TRBJ2-1
size: once
V: TRBV5-1

CDR3: CAWSVASVETQYF
DNA: TGTGCCTGGAGTGTGGCTAGTGTGGAGACCCAGTACTTC
D: NA
J: TRBJ2-5
size: NA
V: TRBV30

CDR3: CASSEFGGRTTNEKLFF
DNA: TGTGCCAGCAGTGAATTTGGGGGGAGGACAACTAATGAAAAACTGTTTTTT
D: NA
J: TRBJ1-4
size: NA
V: TRBV6-1

CDR3: CASSLEQGARDGYTF
DNA: TGTGCCAGCAGCTTGGAACAGGGGGCGCGGGATGGCTACACCTTC
D: TRBD1
J: TRBJ1-2
size: once
V: TRBV5-4

CDR3: CASSSPRDYEQYF
DNA: TGTGCCAGTAGTAGCCCCCGGGACTACGAGCAGTACTTC
D: NA
J: TRBJ2-7
size: NA
V: TRBV19

CDR3: CASSRQGRQDQPQHF
DNA: TGTGCCAGCTCCCGACAGGGGCGGCAGGATCAGCCCCAGCATTTT
D: TRBD1
J: TRBJ1-5
size: NA
V: TRBV18

CDR3: CATSSRGSGANVLTF
DNA: TGTGCCACCAGTTCCAGGGGATCTGGGGCCAACGTCCTGACTTTC
D: NA
J: TRBJ2-6
size: NA
V: TRBV24-1

CDR3: CASSQDPPTGPNSPLHF
DNA: TGTGCCAGCAGCCAAGATCCCCCGACAGGGCCAAATTCACCCCTCCACTTT
D: TRBD1
J: TRBJ1-6
size: NA
V: TRBV3-1/TRBV3-2

CDR3: CASSELAGGHGELFF
DNA: TGTGCCAGCAGTGAACTTGCAGGGGGCCACGGGGAGCTGTTTTTT
D: TRBD1
J: TRBJ2-2
size: few
V: TRBV6-4

CDR3: CASSPQQGRETQYF
DNA: TGTGCCAGCAGTCCACAACAGGGGCGGGAGACCCAGTACTTC
D: TRBD1
J: TRBJ2-5
size: NA
V: TRBV28

CDR3: CASSQETISSTDTQYF
DNA: TGCGCCAGCAGCCAGGAGACTATTTCTAGCACAGATACGCAGTATTTT
D: NA
J: TRBJ2-3
size: NA
V: TRBV4-3

CDR3: CASSGQGAYDEQFF
DNA: TGTGCCAGCAGCGGACAGGGGGCATATGATGAGCAGTTCTTC
D: TRBD1
J: TRBJ2-1
size: NA
V: TRBV11-3

CDR3: CASSLLRGWADTQYF
DNA: TGTGCCAGCAGTTTACTCAGGGGTTGGGCAGATACGCAGTATTTT
D: NA
J: TRBJ2-3
size: NA
V: TRBV28

CDR3: CASSQESGGFDEQYF
DNA: TGCGCCAGCAGCCAAGAGTCAGGGGGGTTCGACGAGCAGTACTTC
D: NA
J: TRBJ2-7
size: NA
V: TRBV4-1

CDR3: CASSPPSLTYGYTF
DNA: TGTGCCAGCTCACCACCGAGTCTTACCTATGGCTACACCTTC
D: NA
J: TRBJ1-2
size: NA
V: TRBV18

CDR3: CAISATGLSTDTQYF
DNA: TGTGCCATCAGTGCGACAGGGTTAAGCACAGATACGCAGTATTTT
D: TRBD1
J: TRBJ2-3
size: NA
V: TRBV10-3

CDR3: CASWDRALSTNEKLLF
DNA: TGTGCCAGTTGGGACAGGGCGCTCTCAACTAATGAAAAACTGCTTTTT
D: TRBD1
J: TRBJ1-4
size: once
V: TRBV19

CDR3: CATSSRGTNQPQHF
DNA: TGTGCCACCAGCAGCAGGGGGACCAATCAGCCCCAGCATTTT
D: TRBD1
J: TRBJ1-5
size: NA
V: TRBV15

CDR3: CASSVGPRSSRNEQFF
DNA: TGTGCCAGCAGCGTGGGCCCCCGGTCTAGCCGGAATGAGCAGTTCTTC
D: NA
J: TRBJ2-1
size: NA
V: TRBV9

CDR3: CSVRGPYGYTF
DNA: TGCAGCGTCAGGGGGCCCTATGGCTACACCTTC
D: TRBD1
J: TRBJ1-2
size: once
V: TRBV29-1

CDR3: CASSFGGQGADTQYF
DNA: TGTGCCAGCAGCTTTGGAGGGCAGGGAGCAGATACGCAGTATTTT
D: NA
J: TRBJ2-3
size: NA
V: TRBV7-2

CDR3: CGGVDTPRGTQYF
DNA: TGCGGCGGGGTAGATACCCCCCGGGGGACGCAGTATTTT
D: NA
J: TRBJ2-3
size: NA
V: TRBV29-1

CDR3: CATSKQGNKKETQYF
DNA: TGTGCCACCAGCAAACAGGGCAACAAAAAAGAGACCCAGTACTTC
D: NA
J: TRBJ2-5
size: NA
V: TRBV24-1

CDR3: CASSVGVGQPGNTIYF
DNA: TGTGCCAGCAGCGTAGGGGTGGGGCAACCTGGAAACACCATATATTTT
D: NA
J: TRBJ1-3
size: NA
V: TRBV9

CDR3: CASTFPVGGMKGHEQYF
DNA: TGTGCCAGCACCTTCCCTGTGGGGGGTATGAAGGGACACGAGCAGTACTTC
D: NA
J: TRBJ2-7
size: NA
V: TRBV21-1

CDR3: CAWSGKLAVTGELFF
DNA: TGTGCCTGGAGTGGCAAACTAGCGGTCACCGGGGAGCTGTTTTTT
D: TRBD2
J: TRBJ2-2
size: NA
V: TRBV30

CDR3: CASREGTGELFF
DNA: TGTGCCAGCCGGGAGGGCACCGGGGAGCTGTTTTTT
D: TRBD2
J: TRBJ2-2
size: NA
V: TRBV9

CDR3: CASSFWLAGYNEQFF
DNA: TGTGCCAGCAGTTTCTGGCTAGCGGGGTACAATGAGCAGTTCTTC
D: TRBD2
J: TRBJ2-1
size: NA
V: TRBV28

CDR3: CAWSQGRGTEAFF
DNA: TGTGCCTGGAGCCAGGGGAGGGGAACTGAAGCTTTCTTT
D: NA
J: TRBJ1-1
size: NA
V: TRBV30

CDR3: CASSFGSGRNTGELFF
DNA: TGTGCCAGCAGCTTCGGGAGCGGGAGGAACACCGGGGAGCTGTTTTTT
D: TRBD2
J: TRBJ2-2
size: NA
V: TRBV11-2

CDR3: CASGGLHSGANVLTF
DNA: TGTGCCAGCGGAGGCCTTCACTCTGGGGCCAACGTCCTGACTTTC
D: NA
J: TRBJ2-6
size: NA
V: TRBV28

CDR3: CASSRGLAAYNEQFF
DNA: TGTGCCAGCAGTAGGGGACTAGCTGCCTACAATGAGCAGTTCTTC
D: TRBD2
J: TRBJ2-1
size: NA
V: TRBV6-5

CDR3: CASSLGRTGWGLEEKLLF
DNA: TGTGCCAGCAGTTTAGGGAGGACAGGGTGGGGCCTTGAGGAAAAACTGCTTTTT
D: TRBD1
J: TRBJ1-4
size: NA
V: TRBV28

CDR3: CASSLSGGAALAYGYTF
DNA: TGTGCCAGCAGCTTATCAGGGGGCGCCGCACTTGCCTATGGCTACACCTTC
D: TRBD1
J: TRBJ1-2
size: NA
V: TRBV11-2

CDR3: CSAIRETQYF
DNA: TGCAGTGCTATCAGGGAGACCCAGTACTTC
D: NA
J: TRBJ2-5
size: NA
V: TRBV20-1

CDR3: CASSYTTGGAKQYF
DNA: TGTGCCAGCAGTTATACTACAGGGGGCGCCAAGCAGTACTTC
D: TRBD1
J: TRBJ2-7
size: NA
V: TRBV5-6